This TCR beta chain was sequenced during a study of T cells after yellow fever vaccination. Overall study context: The SMART-Seq v4 Ultra Low Input method served to prepare the low-cell-number fractions.

TCRdb used MiXCR to reprocess the 5' RACE reads, holding one entry per CDR3 protein. The data contain around 310,000 distinct CDR3 sequences, over 8% of them seen just once; the ten biggest clones take up roughly 18%. Findings of the study overall: A weaker but faster secondary response was observed, peaking on day 5 versus 15. In post-booster samples, most primary-vaccination clones reappeared (approximately 95% CD4, over 70% CD8). It was a small share of clonotypes that appeared in both CD4 and CD8 compartments.

About this clonotype itself: Its cognate antigen is unknown.

The sample in question was PBMCs, obtained on the day of the first yellow fever vaccination. This TCR derives from a man between 18 and 29 years old who received the YFV17D yellow fever vaccine.

The CDR3 coding sequence is TGTGCCAGCACCCCTACAGGGGGAGGAAACACTGAAGCTTTCTTT. Amino acid sequence: CASTPTGGGNTEAFF. This rearrangement joins TRBV12-3 or TRBV12-4 to TRBJ1-1; the match to TRBD1 covers 8 bases. CDR3 length: 15 amino acids. V shed 7 bases, J shed 2 bases, and the junction held 9 bases outside the gene matches.